This T cell receptor beta chain emerged from a study of T cell responses to AZD1222 COVID-19 vaccine (dated by TCRdb to the early 2020s). At the level of the whole study: A total of over 230 trial participants underwent TCR sequencing, of whom some 210 received two doses of AZD1222 and about 25 received two doses of the MenACWY control vaccine. Trial participants were enrolled into age subgroups of 18-55, 56-69 and 70-plus years, which contained about 150, 28 and 57 TCR-sequenced participants, respectively.

The CDR3 regions of human TCRbeta chains were analyzed by immunosequencing. On the authors' methods: TCRs in the repertoires were matched against a reference library of SARS-CoV-2-specific TCRs that had been generated with the MIRA antigen-specificity platform. Breadth was defined as the fraction of unique TCRs that were SARS-CoV-2-associated, and depth was defined as the fraction of total T cells that were SARS-CoV-2-associated. Using the MIRA data, each spike-specific TCR was assigned both to the spike region to which the TCR was reactive and to a CD4 or CD8 class. Log10-transformed breadth and depth values were compared by one-way ANOVA with Sidak's multiple comparisons tests. The immuneACCESS repertoire file appears here via TCRdb, limited to in-frame rearrangements. These files lack a portion of the clones; in checked studies, under half of the deficit traces to unresolved V genes, and the cause of the others is not known. Clonal size and the V and J genes are those of that table, whereas D and trimming came from the DNA. A total of 65,000 to 80,000 clones appear in this sample, roughly 91% of them only once. Of the sample, around 4.9% is held by the ten largest clones.

Taken with the paper, the label for time point translates to: about 28 days (+/-7) after the second vaccine dose. Explained via the paper, the treatment or condition label denotes: meningococcal conjugate vaccine given as trial control. Vaccinee samples were obtained from the UK trials COV001 and COV002, which included a single-blind randomized controlled phase 2/3 trial of AZD1222 (ChAdOx1 nCoV-19) in healthy adults. Trial participant PBMC samples were collected at day 0 and day 28 after the second dose for TCRbeta chain sequencing. For this chain, trimming is 5 bases at the V end and 5 bases at the J end, and the number of junction bases without a gene match is 2. CDR1 and CDR2, per the germline V gene (reference sequence), are SEHNR and FQNEAQ. From the cysteine through the phenylalanine, the CDR3 covers 14 amino acids. The DNA shown is the 42-base CDR3, in frame from base 1. The research as a whole found: Spike-specific TCR breadth and depth rose significantly after two AZD1222 doses compared with day 0 and with MenACWY recipients. CD4 TCRs associated with the vaccine covered the entire spike protein, and the dominant responses were in regions 160-218 and 743-854. Participants were mostly white British, with more females than males. The authors suggested clonal diversity may have been underestimated. Nearly half of unique spike-specific TCRs reportedly recognized epitopes outside regions mutated in the B.1.351 and B.1.1.7 variants. The 56-69-year group was small, and its depth increase did not reach significance, likely because of low power. No day 14 peak-response samples were available, so repertoires were characterized only after the peak T cell response. Only five to seven AZD1222 recipients were SARS-CoV-2 seropositive at baseline, limiting conclusions about previously exposed vaccinees.

This clone was recorded once. The antigen this receptor binds is unknown. Nothing much larger sits one base from this clone, and base qualities are not available. The sequence was obtained from an adult who received the MenACWY meningococcal vaccine as a control. The chain joins TRBV7-9 to TRBJ2-1; TRBD2 fits 11 bases in the junction. Material: peripheral blood, obtained 28 days after the second dose of the MenACWY control vaccine. DNA sequence: TGTGCCAGCAGCCCGGGACTAGCGGACAATGAGCAGTTCTTC. This is translated as CASSPGLADNEQFF.